The rows below give T cell receptor beta chains drawn from one sample of a study of cytotoxic CD8 clonotypes in ibrutinib-treated CLL. Assay: immunoSEQ multiplex PCR; the TCRdb copy retains only in-frame clones and omits some. The sample consists of 50,000 to 70,000 clones, 50% to 70% of them appearing once. The input for sequencing was PBMCs, taken at disease progression, from a patient treated with ibrutinib. These receptors were collected from a human donor with chronic lymphocytic leukemia. Both conserved end residues are part of each CDR3.

V: TRBV9; CDR3: CASSARTAAGANVLTF
V: TRBV11-3; CDR3: CASSLGQHSYEQYF
V: TRBV16; CDR3: CASTLGTREKLFF
V: TRBV7-2; CDR3: CASSTPGHPLETQYF
V: TRBV11-2; CDR3: CASSASLGGGTGELFF
V: TRBV2; CDR3: CASKDGSVYPYEQYF
V: TRBV29-1; CDR3: CSVGGTGYKDTQYF
V: TRBV19; CDR3: CASLPSFGANVLTF
V: TRBV13; CDR3: CASTPGAGVLTGELFF
V: TRBV19; CDR3: CASSLRPEQGSSTDTQYF
V: TRBV6-4; CDR3: CASSDPWLTYNEQFF
V: TRBV2; CDR3: CASRDTGTGYEQFF
V: TRBV18; CDR3: CASSVGRGQEQFF
V: TRBV2; CDR3: CAGTSGDYEQYF
V: TRBV10-3; CDR3: CAISGEMGLFEAFF
V: TRBV28; CDR3: CASMTVVGELFF
V: TRBV6-5; CDR3: CASSTGTSATDTQYF
V: TRBV18; CDR3: CASSGTENTEAFF
V: TRBV13; CDR3: CASSLGGAETQYF
V: TRBV7-3; CDR3: CASSKTSESSYNEQFF
V: TRBV18; CDR3: CASSPPPEETQYF
V: TRBV7-5; CDR3: CVRSRLYYNEQFF
V: TRBV5-1; CDR3: CASSFTGNPNEQYF
V: TRBV20-1; CDR3: CSARGGLRVDF
V: TRBV7-8; CDR3: CASSFSEETQYF
V: TRBV7-9; CDR3: CASSLGSGTYEQYF
V: TRBV30; CDR3: CAWNGGANEQYF
V: TRBV30; CDR3: CAWSRQGYEQYF
V: TRBV7-9; CDR3: CASSQGQGATNEKLFF